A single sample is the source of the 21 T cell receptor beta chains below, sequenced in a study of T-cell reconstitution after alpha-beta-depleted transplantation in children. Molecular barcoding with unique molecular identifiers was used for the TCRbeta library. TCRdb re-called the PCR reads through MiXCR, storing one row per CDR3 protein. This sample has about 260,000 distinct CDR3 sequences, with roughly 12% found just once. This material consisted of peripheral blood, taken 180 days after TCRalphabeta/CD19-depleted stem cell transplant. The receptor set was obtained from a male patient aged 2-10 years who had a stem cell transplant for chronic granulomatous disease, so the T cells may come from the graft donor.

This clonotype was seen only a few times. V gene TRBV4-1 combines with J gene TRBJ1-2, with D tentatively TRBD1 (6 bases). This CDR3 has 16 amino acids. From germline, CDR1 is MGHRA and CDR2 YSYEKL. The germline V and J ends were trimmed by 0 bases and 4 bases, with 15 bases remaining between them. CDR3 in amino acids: CASSQETQGRTYGYTF. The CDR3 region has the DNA TGCGCCAGCAGCCAAGAAACGCAGGGGAGGACCTATGGCTACACCTTC.

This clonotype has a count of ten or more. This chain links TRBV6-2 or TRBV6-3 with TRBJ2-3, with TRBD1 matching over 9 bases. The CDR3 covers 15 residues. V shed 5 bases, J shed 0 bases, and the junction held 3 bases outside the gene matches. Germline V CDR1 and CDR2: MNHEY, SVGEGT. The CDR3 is CASSRDRVSTDTQYF. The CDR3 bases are TGTGCCAGCAGTAGGGACAGGGTGAGCACAGATACGCAGTATTTT.

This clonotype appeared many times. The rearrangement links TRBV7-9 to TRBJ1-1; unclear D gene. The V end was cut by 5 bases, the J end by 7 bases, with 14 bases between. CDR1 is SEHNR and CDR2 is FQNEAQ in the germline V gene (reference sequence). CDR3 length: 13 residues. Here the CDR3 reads CASSTTIRFEAFF. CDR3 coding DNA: TGTGCCAGCAGCACAACGATTCGGTTTGAAGCTTTCTTT.

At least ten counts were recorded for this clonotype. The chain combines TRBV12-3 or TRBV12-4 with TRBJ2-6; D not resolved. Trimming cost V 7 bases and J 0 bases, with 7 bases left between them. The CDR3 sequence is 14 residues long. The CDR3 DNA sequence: TGTGCCAGCAAACCACTCTCTGGGGCCAACGTCCTGACTTTC. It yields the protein CASKPLSGANVLTF.

This CDR3 is CASSPGQVSETQYF. CDR3 DNA sequence: TGTGCCAGCAGCCCCGGACAGGTCTCTGAGACCCAGTACTTC. The rearrangement joins TRBV7-8 to TRBJ2-5, with 7 bases matching TRBD1. Per germline, CDR1 SGHVS and CDR2 FQNEAQ. The CDR3 spans 14 residues. After removal of 5 bases from V and 5 bases from J, the junction contained 8 bases not matched to a gene.

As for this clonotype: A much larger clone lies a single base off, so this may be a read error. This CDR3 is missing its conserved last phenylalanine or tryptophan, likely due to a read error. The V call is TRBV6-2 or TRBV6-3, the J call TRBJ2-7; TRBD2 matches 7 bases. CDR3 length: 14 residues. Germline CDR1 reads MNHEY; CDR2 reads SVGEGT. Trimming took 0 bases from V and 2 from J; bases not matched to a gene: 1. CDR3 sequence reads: CASSYSGTTYEQYS. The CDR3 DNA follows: TGTGCCAGCAGTTACTCAGGGACTACCTACGAGCAGTACTCC.

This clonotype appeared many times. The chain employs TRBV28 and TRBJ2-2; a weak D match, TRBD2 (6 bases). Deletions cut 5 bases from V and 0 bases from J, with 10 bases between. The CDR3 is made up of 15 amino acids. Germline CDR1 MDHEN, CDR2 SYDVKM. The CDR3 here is CASSLLAPNTGELFF. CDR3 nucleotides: TGTGCCAGCAGTCTACTAGCTCCGAACACCGGGGAGCTGTTTTTT.

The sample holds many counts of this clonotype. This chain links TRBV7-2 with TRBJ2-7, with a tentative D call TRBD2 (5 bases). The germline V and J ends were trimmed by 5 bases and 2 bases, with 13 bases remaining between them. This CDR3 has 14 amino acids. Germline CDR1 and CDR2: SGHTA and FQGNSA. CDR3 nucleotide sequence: TGTGCCAGCAGCCAGAGCCGGGATCCCTACGAGCAGTACTTC. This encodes CASSQSRDPYEQYF.

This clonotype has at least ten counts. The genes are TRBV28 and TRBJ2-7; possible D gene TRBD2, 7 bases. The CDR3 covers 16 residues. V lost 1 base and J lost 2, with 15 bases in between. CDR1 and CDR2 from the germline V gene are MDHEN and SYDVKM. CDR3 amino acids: CASSLFGRTAAYEQYF. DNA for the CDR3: TGTGCCAGCAGTTTATTCGGGAGGACAGCGGCCTACGAGCAGTACTTC.

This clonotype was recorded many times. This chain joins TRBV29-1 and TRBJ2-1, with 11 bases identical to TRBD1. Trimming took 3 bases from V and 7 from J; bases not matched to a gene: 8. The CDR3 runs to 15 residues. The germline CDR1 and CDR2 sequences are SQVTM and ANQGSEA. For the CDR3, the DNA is TGCAGCGTTGATACGCGGGGGACAGGGGGGAATGAGCAGTTCTTC. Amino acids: CSVDTRGTGGNEQFF.

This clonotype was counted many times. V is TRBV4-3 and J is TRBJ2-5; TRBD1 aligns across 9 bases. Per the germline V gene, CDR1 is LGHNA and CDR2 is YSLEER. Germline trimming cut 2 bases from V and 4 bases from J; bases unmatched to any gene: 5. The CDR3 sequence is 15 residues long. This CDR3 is CASSQKDRGGETQYF. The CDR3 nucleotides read TGCGCCAGCAGCCAAAAGGACAGGGGAGGAGAGACCCAGTACTTC.

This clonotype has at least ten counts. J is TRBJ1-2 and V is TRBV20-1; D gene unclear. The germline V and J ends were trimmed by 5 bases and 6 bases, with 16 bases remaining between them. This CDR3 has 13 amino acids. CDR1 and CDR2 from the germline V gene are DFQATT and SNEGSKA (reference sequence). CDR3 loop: CSAVKVELDGYTF. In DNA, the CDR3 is TGCAGTGCTGTCAAGGTAGAATTAGATGGCTACACCTTC.

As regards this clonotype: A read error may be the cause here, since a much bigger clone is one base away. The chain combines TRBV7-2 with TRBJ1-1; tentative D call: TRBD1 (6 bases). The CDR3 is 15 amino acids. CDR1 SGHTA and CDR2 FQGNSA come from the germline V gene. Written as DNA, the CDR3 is TGTGCCAGCAGCTTAGAGCTGGGGGCGGTTACTGGAGCTTTCTTT. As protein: CASSLELGAVTGAFF.

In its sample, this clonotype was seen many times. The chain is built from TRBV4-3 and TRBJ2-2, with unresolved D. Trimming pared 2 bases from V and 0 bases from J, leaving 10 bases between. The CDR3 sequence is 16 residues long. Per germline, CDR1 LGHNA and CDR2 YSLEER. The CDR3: CASSQFSGPNTGELFF. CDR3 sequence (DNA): TGCGCCAGCAGCCAATTTTCAGGTCCGAACACCGGGGAGCTGTTTTTT.

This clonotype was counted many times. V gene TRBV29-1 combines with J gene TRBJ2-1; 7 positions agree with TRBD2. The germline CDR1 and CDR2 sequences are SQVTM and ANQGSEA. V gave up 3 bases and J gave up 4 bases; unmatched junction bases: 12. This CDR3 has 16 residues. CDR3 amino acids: CSVDTSGTPPYNEQFF. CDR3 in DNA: TGCAGCGTTGATACAAGCGGGACTCCGCCTTACAATGAGCAGTTCTTC.

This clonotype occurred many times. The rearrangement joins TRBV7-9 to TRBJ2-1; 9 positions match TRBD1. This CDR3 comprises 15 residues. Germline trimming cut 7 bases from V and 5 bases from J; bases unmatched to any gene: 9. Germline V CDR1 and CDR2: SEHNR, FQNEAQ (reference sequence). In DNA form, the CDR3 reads TGTGCCAGCATAGGATGGGGACAGGGAGACAATGAGCAGTTCTTC. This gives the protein CASIGWGQGDNEQFF.

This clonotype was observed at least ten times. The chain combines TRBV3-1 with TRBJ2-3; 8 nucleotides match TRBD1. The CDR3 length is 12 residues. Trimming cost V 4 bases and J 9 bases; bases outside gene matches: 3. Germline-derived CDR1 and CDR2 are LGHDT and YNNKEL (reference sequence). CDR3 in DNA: TGTGCCAGCAGCCTTTCAGGGGGCACGCAGTATTTT. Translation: CASSLSGGTQYF.

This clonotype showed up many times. The CDR3 DNA follows: TGTGCCAGCAGCCGTTTTCCAGGACTAGACTACGAGCAGTACTTC. The encoded protein is CASSRFPGLDYEQYF. V usage is TRBV7-3 and J usage is TRBJ2-7; 7 nucleotides agree with TRBD2. With 5 bases clipped from V and 3 bases from J, the junction kept 10 bases outside the gene matches. The CDR3 is 15 amino acids. Germline V gene data show CDR1 as SGHTA and CDR2 as FQGTGA.

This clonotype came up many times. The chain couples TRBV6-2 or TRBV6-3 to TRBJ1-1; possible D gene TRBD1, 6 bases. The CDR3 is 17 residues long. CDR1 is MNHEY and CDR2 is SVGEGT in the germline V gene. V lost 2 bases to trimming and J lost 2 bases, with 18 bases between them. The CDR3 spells CASSYERWTRGNTEAFF. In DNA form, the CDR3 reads TGTGCCAGCAGTTACGAAAGGTGGACCAGGGGTAACACTGAAGCTTTCTTT.

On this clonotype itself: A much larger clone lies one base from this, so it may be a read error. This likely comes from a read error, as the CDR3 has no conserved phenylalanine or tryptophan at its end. The CDR3 spells CSASGVGNIQYI. DNA for the CDR3: TGCAGTGCTAGTGGGGTGGGAAACATTCAGTACATC. V is TRBV20-1 and J is TRBJ2-4; no clear D gene. V was clipped by 3 bases and J by 6 bases, with 9 bases between them. There are 12 residues in the CDR3. Germline V lookup: CDR1 DFQATT, CDR2 SNEGSKA (reference sequence).

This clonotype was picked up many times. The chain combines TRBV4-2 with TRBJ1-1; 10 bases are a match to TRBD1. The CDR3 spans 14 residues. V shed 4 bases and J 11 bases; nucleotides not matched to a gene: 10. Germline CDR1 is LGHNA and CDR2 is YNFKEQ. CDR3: CASSPRTGGNWAFF. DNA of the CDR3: TGTGCCAGCAGCCCGCGGACAGGGGGTAATTGGGCTTTCTTT.